These T cell receptor beta chains were read from a single sample in a study of shared clonotypes between healthy human individuals. Using immunoSEQ multiplex PCR, the repertoire was profiled, and TCRdb retains in-frame clones only, with some absent. The repertoire consists of 2 million to 2.5 million clones, with 95% occurring once and the leading ten covering 0.13%. Sequencing was performed on naive CD4+ T cells sorted from blood. All receptors come from a man aged 18-30 years in good health. Each CDR3 is given with its conserved first and last residue. D genes are given only for firm matches. Rows give clone size only sometimes, using once, few, many, or a class for an expanded clone.

j_call,v_call,d_call,clone_size,cdr3_aa,cdr3_nt
TRBJ2-3,TRBV11-3,TRBD1,-,CASSRGQGNTDTQYF,TGTGCCAGCAGCCGGGGACAGGGGAACACAGATACGCAGTATTTT
TRBJ1-1,TRBV28,-,-,CASRSKGTEAFF,TGTGCCAGCAGATCGAAGGGGACTGAAGCTTTCTTT
TRBJ2-1,TRBV18,TRBD2,once,CASSPSGGPYNEQFF,TGTGCCAGCTCACCTAGCGGGGGGCCTTACAATGAGCAGTTCTTC
TRBJ2-5,TRBV5-4,-,-,CASSLGVAQETQYF,TGTGCCAGCAGCTTGGGGGTAGCTCAAGAGACCCAGTACTTC
TRBJ2-7,TRBV19,TRBD1,few,CASSAPDRASYEQYF,TGTGCCAGTAGTGCCCCCGACAGGGCGTCCTACGAGCAGTACTTC
TRBJ2-7,TRBV28,-,-,CASRLSAWGSYEQYF,TGTGCCAGCAGGCTGTCTGCGTGGGGGTCCTACGAGCAGTACTTC
TRBJ2-7,TRBV27,TRBD1,-,CASSLAGQGSYEQYF,TGTGCCAGCAGTTTAGCTGGACAGGGTTCCTACGAGCAGTACTTC
TRBJ2-3,TRBV6-4,TRBD2,-,CASSEAGTSGGVQYF,TGTGCCAGCAGTGAGGCCGGGACTAGCGGGGGGGTGCAGTATTTT
TRBJ2-1,TRBV20-1,-,-,CSAERGEQFF,TGCAGTGCTGAACGTGGTGAGCAGTTCTTC
TRBJ2-6,TRBV7-2,-,-,CASSQTGPGANVLTF,TGTGCCAGCAGCCAAACAGGTCCCGGGGCCAACGTCCTGACTTTC
TRBJ1-2,TRBV11-2,TRBD1,-,CASSPDRGLGYTF,TGTGCCAGCAGTCCTGACAGGGGGCTTGGCTACACCTTC